This section outlines one T cell receptor beta chain sequence together with its context. There are 14 residues in the CDR3. J was trimmed by 4 bases and V by 3 bases; bases with no gene match: 4. CDR1 and CDR2 (germline): MDHEN, SYDVKM. These data originate in a study of blood T cell repertoires in COVID-19. On the study more broadly: T cells, B-cell-depleted T cells, or PBMCs supplied cDNA or gDNA.

Recruits, aged roughly 18 to 95 years, lived in 24 US areas. As handled by the study authors: Amplifying reference gene primers gave estimates of nucleated cell counts. The data were produced by immunoSEQ multiplex PCR, yet TCRdb's version contains in-frame clones alone and is incomplete. That table gives V, J and clone size, and the DNA gave D and trimming. There are about 250,000 clones in the sample; 75% to 90% occur only once, and around 6% lies in the top ten. V usage is TRBV28 and J usage is TRBJ1-2; 8 nucleotides match TRBD1. The clonotype was recovered from a woman aged 25 to 45 with acute COVID-19. Material for sequencing was PBMCs or T cells enriched from blood (not recorded which). CDR3 amino acids: CASSFDRGGYGYTF. The CDR3 DNA follows: TGTGCCAGCAGTTTTGACAGGGGAGGCTATGGCTACACCTTC.